Described below is a single TCR beta chain sequence and its context. Its antigen is unknown. The record has no base qualities; no much larger clone is one base away. What the time point label conveys for this sample: baseline before first vaccination. Samples from vaccinated people were obtained from the UK trials COV001 and COV002, which included a single-blind randomized controlled phase 2/3 trial of AZD1222 (ChAdOx1 nCoV-19) in healthy adults. For TCRbeta chain sequencing, PBMC samples were collected from trial participants at day 0 and at day 28 after the second dose. The CDR3 holds 13 amino acids from the cysteine to the phenylalanine. Only the CDR3 portion is preserved as DNA: 39 bases, with reading frame beginning at the first base. The germline V gene encodes CDR1 SGDLS and CDR2 YYNGEE. Trimming leaves V shorter by 4 bases and J shorter by 2 bases, with the junction holding 3 bases beyond the gene matches.

The sample originates from a study of T cell responses to AZD1222 COVID-19 vaccine (dated by TCRdb to about 2021). Describing the broader study: AZD1222 recipients with second doses at about 4 weeks or about 12 weeks were pooled, because spike-specific TCR depth and breadth did not differ between schedules. A total of 233 trial participants underwent TCR sequencing, of whom about 200 had received two doses of AZD1222 and some 25 had received two doses of the MenACWY control vaccine. Trial participants were enrolled by age into 18-55, 56-69 and 70-plus year subgroups, with roughly 150, 30 and 60 TCR-sequenced participants respectively. On the study overall, not on this receptor specifically: Participants were mostly white British and included more females than males, and it was suggested by the authors that clonal diversity may have been underestimated. Because no day 14 peak-response samples were available, the repertoires could be characterized only after the peak T cell response. Nearly half of unique spike-specific TCRs reportedly recognized epitopes outside regions mutated in the B.1.351 and B.1.1.7 variants. Conclusions about previously exposed vaccinees are limited, since just five or six AZD1222 recipients were seropositive for SARS-CoV-2 at baseline. The 56-69-year group was small, and its depth increase did not reach significance, likely because of low power. Spike-specific TCR breadth and depth rose significantly after two AZD1222 doses compared with day 0 and with MenACWY recipients. CD4 TCRs associated with the vaccine covered the entire spike protein, and the dominant responses were in regions 160-218 and 743-854.

The CDR3 regions of human TCRbeta chains were analyzed by immunosequencing. In the paper's pipeline: TCRs in the repertoires were matched against a reference library of SARS-CoV-2-specific TCRs that had been generated with the MIRA antigen-specificity platform. Breadth was defined as the fraction of unique TCRs that were SARS-CoV-2-associated, and depth was defined as the fraction of total T cells that were SARS-CoV-2-associated. Using the MIRA data, each spike-specific TCR was assigned both to the spike region to which the TCR was reactive and to a CD4 or CD8 class. Log10-transformed breadth and depth values were compared by one-way ANOVA with Sidak's multiple comparisons tests. TCRdb carries this immuneACCESS record with in-frame sequences only. Its versions omit some clonotypes, under half of them owing to an unresolved V gene in the studies checked, with the rest unexplained. V and J calls and clone size come straight from that table; D and trimming were deduced from the DNA. This sample holds more than 250,000 clones; about 92% were observed only once. Around 0.5% of the sample lies in the top ten.

The source material was peripheral blood, sampled on day 0 of AZD1222 vaccination. This clonotype originated in an adult in good health. Rearrangement joined TRBV9 to TRBJ2-7; 7 central bases correspond to TRBD1. The CDR3 protein: CASSRGQAYEQYF. The bases read TGTGCCAGCAGCCGAGGACAGGCCTACGAGCAGTACTTC.